The sequence of this T cell receptor (beta chain) was determined in a study of blood T cell repertoires in COVID-19. Study background: Sites in the United States, Italy and Spain provided acute and convalescent COVID-19 samples.

Germline lookup yields CDR1 LNHDA and CDR2 SQIVND (reference sequence). Germline trimming cut 5 bases from V and 6 bases from J; bases unmatched to any gene: 7. This CDR3 comprises 16 residues. Original handling: Reference gene primer amplification in the assay estimated nucleated cell counts. The protocol was immunoSEQ multiplex PCR, while the TCRdb copy is restricted to in-frame clones and leaves out a portion. The V and J calls and the clone size are those of that table, but D and trimming were determined from the DNA. Among about 89,000 clones listed, around 90% were seen once. Sequenced input: peripheral blood. This TCR was recovered from a human donor with active COVID-19. The donor label of this sample is uncertain. The V and J genes are TRBV19 and TRBJ2-2, with 12 positions matching TRBD1. The CDR3 sequence: CASSSTGTGGPGELFF. The CDR3 nucleotides are TGTGCCAGTAGTTCTACCGGGACAGGGGGCCCCGGGGAGCTGTTTTTT.